What follows are 13 T cell receptor beta chains derived from one specimen sequenced in a study of radiation and T cells in renal cell carcinoma. As for time point: baseline pretreatment blood. Treatment described: 15 Gy SBRT to primary tumor, nephrectomy 4 weeks later. Here immunoSEQ multiplex PCR was the method, and the copy in TCRdb shows in-frame clones only, minus some. The sample records about 130,000 clones, approximately 91% being singletons. The source was blood, collected from a patient whose treatment included radiotherapy and nephrectomy. All receptors come from a woman between 45 and 60 years old with renal cell carcinoma.

This rearrangement joins TRBV21-1 to TRBJ1-2. TRBV21-1 is a pseudogene. There are 13 residues in the CDR3. The CDR3 loop is CASSTQRGGRYTF. The CDR3 DNA reads TGTGCCAGCAGCACTCAAAGGGGGGGGCGCTACACCTTC.

This clone was counted between two and nine times. The chain has TRBV15 and TRBJ1-2; the D is unclear. The V gene's germline CDR1 is LNHNV and CDR2 YYDKDF (reference sequence). Between the trimmed V and J ends, which lost 0 bases and 8 bases, there was a span of 13 bases. The CDR3 is made up of 14 amino acids. This CDR3 is CATSRERQVGGYTF. The CDR3 bases are TGTGCCACCAGCAGAGAGAGGCAGGTCGGCGGCTACACCTTC.

The J gene is TRBJ2-5, the V gene TRBV18; D is unresolved. The CDR3 runs to 16 residues. With 0 bases removed from V and 2 bases from J, the gap between germline ends came to 13 bases. Germline assignment: CDR1 KGHSH and CDR2 LQKENI. The CDR3 loop is CASSPPTGTRQETQYF. The CDR3 nucleotides read TGTGCCAGCTCACCACCAACTGGAACCCGGCAAGAGACCCAGTACTTC.

The rearrangement links TRBV7-8 to TRBJ2-2; 7 nucleotides align to TRBD2. The V segment lost 4 bases and the J segment 4 bases; nucleotides outside the gene matches: 6. The CDR3 runs 15 residues. Germline V lookup: CDR1 SGHVS, CDR2 FQNEAQ. The CDR3 DNA follows: TGTGCCAGCAGCTGGGACTACTCCGCCACCGGGGAGCTGTTTTTT. Its protein product is CASSWDYSATGELFF.

The gene calls are TRBV7-9 and TRBJ2-7, with 7 positions matching TRBD1. The germline V gene has CDR1 SEHNR and CDR2 FQNEAQ (reference sequence). This CDR3 contains 13 residues. V lost 7 bases, J lost 0 bases, and 3 bases stayed unmatched. The CDR3: CASNRGLSYEQYF. The CDR3 DNA reads as TGTGCCAGCAACAGGGGTCTCTCCTACGAGCAGTACTTC. Using reference TRBV7-9 and TRBJ2-7 for the parts outside the CDR3, the full variable domain is DTGVSQNPRHKITKRGQNVTFRCDPISEHNRLYWYRQTLGQGPEFLTYFQNEAQLEKSRLLSDRFSAERPKGSFSTLEIQRTEQGDSAMYLCASNRGLSYEQYFGPGTRLTVT.

The gene calls are TRBV19 and TRBJ2-7; 8 nucleotides align to TRBD1. Unmatched junction bases numbered 24, after V lost 6 bases and J lost 5 bases. This CDR3 has 19 amino acids. Germline loops: CDR1 LNHDA, CDR2 SQIVND (reference sequence). CDR3 nucleotides: TGTGCCAGTAGAGGAACCAGGGGGCTATCCCCCTGGACGAAGGACGAGCAGTACTTC. Encoded protein: CASRGTRGLSPWTKDEQYF.

Only a few counts were recorded for this clone. This rearrangement joins TRBV7-3 to TRBJ2-3; 12 positions agree with TRBD2. This CDR3 is 15 amino acids long. The junction had 5 bases not matched to a gene; V was cut back by 6 bases and J by 4 bases. In germline, CDR1 is SGHTA, CDR2 FQGTGA. CDR3 DNA: TGTGCCAGCAGGCTGACTAGCGGGGGTTCAGATACGCAGTATTTT. It specifies CASRLTSGGSDTQYF.

The chain uses TRBV7-6 and TRBJ2-3; no reliable D call. Germline V lookup: CDR1 SGHVS, CDR2 FNYEAQ. Trimming removed 1 base at V and 3 bases at J, with 5 bases between. This CDR3 is built from 13 residues. This CDR3 is CASSLVVTDTQYF. The CDR3 DNA follows: TGTGCCAGCAGCTTAGTAGTAACAGATACGCAGTATTTT.

In this sample, this clone turned up once. The V gene is TRBV9, the J gene TRBJ2-1; possibly TRBD1 or TRBD2 for D (5 bases each). Per the germline V gene, CDR1 is SGDLS and CDR2 is YYNGEE. The CDR3 extends over 16 amino acids. V was shortened by 0 bases and J by 7 bases, with 17 bases between the two germline ends. The CDR3 nucleotides are TGTGCCAGCAGCGTAGTAGGGGCCGCTCCGGGGAATGAGCAGTTCTTC. Amino acids: CASSVVGAAPGNEQFF.

V is TRBV5-1 and J is TRBJ2-5; the D is unclear. The CDR3 is 13 residues long. Trimming removed 9 bases at V and 5 bases at J, with 17 bases between. CDR1 is SGHRS, CDR2 YFSETQ, per germline. For the CDR3, the DNA is TGCGCCACCGCCCCTGCCCCGGTGGAGACCCAGTACTTC. Protein: CATAPAPVETQYF.

This chain links TRBV14 with TRBJ2-5, with 8 positions matching TRBD1. Germline V gives CDR1 SGHDN, CDR2 FVKESK. V dropped 4 bases and J dropped 5; count of bases not matched to a gene: 6. This CDR3 is built from 14 residues. The CDR3 is CASSLDRGGETQYF. Here the CDR3 DNA reads TGTGCCAGCAGCCTCGACAGGGGTGGGGAGACCCAGTACTTC.

This chain joins TRBV19 and TRBJ2-1, with 7 bases fitting TRBD2. CDR3 length: 15 amino acids. V lost 8 bases, J lost 6 bases, and 13 bases stayed unmatched. Germline loops: CDR1 LNHDA, CDR2 SQIVND (reference sequence). The chain's CDR3 is CASGYPGLPPNEQFF. The CDR3 coding sequence is TGTGCCAGTGGCTATCCGGGACTACCTCCCAATGAGCAGTTCTTC.

This clone came up a few times. The V gene is TRBV30, the J gene TRBJ1-6; D unresolved. This CDR3 region has 14 residues. V dropped 4 bases and J dropped 10 bases, with 17 bases sitting between them. The germline gives CDR1 GTSNPN, CDR2 SVGIG (reference sequence). CDR3 sequence (DNA): TGTGCCTGGACTGGGTTGGTCGCGGACTCACCCCTCCACTTT. It specifies CAWTGLVADSPLHF.